A single sample is the source of the 27 T cell receptor beta chains below, sequenced in a study of cytomegalovirus exposure and HLA in healthy donors. Amplification used 60 Vbeta primers and 13 Jbeta primers. Clones were sequenced by immunoSEQ multiplex PCR, and TCRdb holds only the in-frame ones, with some missing. The sample holds 150,000 to 200,000 clones; about four fifths are singletons and the top ten take under 3%. Sequenced: PBMCs. Receptors originate from a woman in her fifties or sixties in good health and CMV-seronegative.

This rearrangement joins TRBV19 to TRBJ1-4, with a possible D match to TRBD1 (5 bases). Trimming shortened V by 6 bases and J by 5 bases, and 13 bases separated the two germline ends. Germline values: CDR1 LNHDA, CDR2 SQIVND (reference sequence). There are 14 residues in the CDR3. The CDR3 coding sequence is TGTGCCAGTAGCAGACAGTCCGTCAATGAAAAACTGTTTTTT. This sequence encodes CASSRQSVNEKLFF.

This clone was counted only a few times. Other nucleotide sequences in the sample specify the same CDR3. This chain links TRBV9 with TRBJ2-1, with 14 bases identical to TRBD2. The CDR3 is 16 amino acids. The V gene's germline CDR1 is SGDLS and CDR2 YYNGEE. J lost 8 bases, V lost 4 bases, and 8 bases had no gene match. The CDR3 protein is CASSPRLAGGVDEQFF. The CDR3 bases are TGTGCCAGCAGCCCCCGACTAGCGGGAGGGGTGGATGAGCAGTTCTTC.

The CDR3 here is CASSQYRYEAFF. CDR3 in DNA: TGTGCCAGCAGCCAATACAGGTATGAAGCTTTCTTT. J is TRBJ1-1 and V is TRBV14, with D possibly TRBD1 on 5 matching bases. The V and J ends lost 2 bases and 7 bases respectively, with 8 bases between them. CDR1 is SGHDN and CDR2 is FVKESK in the germline V gene. The CDR3 has 12 residues.

The CDR3 loop reads CASSQTTGGYYGYTF. The CDR3 DNA is TGTGCCAGCAGCCAAACTACAGGGGGGTACTATGGCTACACCTTC. V gene TRBV14 combines with J gene TRBJ1-2; TRBD1 aligns across 8 bases. In germline, CDR1 is SGHDN, CDR2 FVKESK. The junction had 5 bases not matched to a gene; V was cut back by 2 bases and J by 3 bases. The CDR3 is made up of 15 amino acids.

The V call is TRBV4-1, the J call TRBJ1-2; no firm D call. Germline CDR1 is MGHRA and CDR2 is YSYEKL. With 0 bases removed from V and 6 bases from J, the gap between germline ends came to 14 bases. CDR3 length: 15 residues. As DNA, the CDR3 is TGCGCCAGCAGCCAAGATACGGGTCTGGTGGATGGCTACACCTTC. It encodes CASSQDTGLVDGYTF.

To note about this clone: Different DNA sequences within this sample yield the same CDR3. This chain links TRBV7-9 with TRBJ1-1; no clear D gene. Deletions cut 5 bases from V and 0 bases from J, with 7 bases between. CDR3 length: 13 amino acids. CDR1 SEHNR and CDR2 FQNEAQ come from the germline V gene (reference sequence). The CDR3: CASSPQMNTEAFF. The DNA for the CDR3 is TGTGCCAGCAGCCCACAGATGAACACTGAAGCTTTCTTT.

The genes are TRBV6-5 and TRBJ1-6; TRBD1 matches at 8 bases. Germline CDR1 reads MNHEY; CDR2 reads SVGAGI. This CDR3 is 14 amino acids long. After removal of 8 bases from V and 8 bases from J, the junction contained 8 bases not matched to a gene. The chain's CDR3 is CASGSGQGYSPLHF. As DNA, the CDR3 is TGTGCCAGCGGGAGTGGACAGGGATATTCACCCCTCCACTTT.

V gene TRBV2 combines with J gene TRBJ1-1, with 8 bases aligning to TRBD1. The length of the CDR3 is 14 residues. The junction had 7 bases not matched to a gene; V was cut back by 5 bases and J by 5 bases. Germline CDR1 and CDR2: SNHLY and FYNNEI. This chain's CDR3 is CASSYTGGGTEAFF. CDR3 bases: TGTGCCAGCAGTTATACAGGGGGGGGAACTGAAGCTTTCTTT. The full variable domain, its missing parts supplied by reference TRBV2 and TRBJ1-1, is EPEVTQTPSHQVTQMGQEVILRCVPISNHLYFYWYRQILGQKVEFLVSFYNNEISEKSEIFDDQFSVERPDGSNFTLKIRSTKLEDSAMYFCASSYTGGGTEAFFGQGTRLTVV.

This rearrangement joins TRBV4-3 to TRBJ1-2; TRBD1 matches 9 bases. This CDR3 spans 18 amino acids. The germline CDR1 and CDR2 sequences are LGHNA and YSLEER. J lost 1 base, V lost 1 base, and 10 bases had no gene match. The CDR3 DNA sequence: TGCGCCAGCAGCCAAGTAGGGACAGGGATTACCCTTAACTATGGCTACACCTTC. Amino acids: CASSQVGTGITLNYGYTF.

This clone came up a few times. This sequence joins TRBV14 and TRBJ2-7, with D perhaps matching TRBD1 (5 bases). Trimming removed 0 bases at V and 2 bases at J, with 11 bases between. The germline gives CDR1 SGHDN, CDR2 FVKESK. CDR3 size: 15 residues. CDR3 loop: CASSQEGREAYEQYF. For the CDR3, the DNA is TGTGCCAGCAGCCAAGAAGGCAGGGAAGCCTACGAGCAGTACTTC.

The gene calls are TRBV9 and TRBJ1-6; 9 nucleotides line up with TRBD1. Germline CDR1 and CDR2: SGDLS and YYNGEE. The CDR3 extends over 16 amino acids. V lost 4 bases, J lost 10 bases, and 12 bases stayed unmatched. The CDR3 loop reads CASSSYRDRANSPLHF. The CDR3 DNA reads as TGTGCCAGCAGCTCTTACCGGGACAGGGCCAACTCACCCCTCCACTTT.

The rearrangement links TRBV7-8 to TRBJ2-7; weak D call: TRBD2 (6 bases). Germline V lookup: CDR1 SGHVS, CDR2 FQNEAQ. CDR3 length equals 15 residues. Trimming shortened V by 1 base and J by 7 bases, and 17 bases separated the two germline ends. CDR3 DNA: TGTGCCAGCAGCTTAGGGGTTAGCGGAAAAGGAGAGCAGTACTTC. Translating it yields CASSLGVSGKGEQYF.

This clone was detected once. This CDR3 fails to terminate in the conserved phenylalanine or tryptophan, so it likely reflects a read error. It is unclear where the CDR3 begins or ends on the DNA, so no DNA is shown, and the CDR3 is as TCRdb lists it. The chain has TRBV10-3 and TRBJ2-7; the D call in the table, TRBD2, was not verified against the DNA. The CDR3 length equals 13 residues, ends included. The V gene's germline CDR1 is ENHRY and CDR2 SYGVKD. The CDR3 loop is CAISDRTSGRDSI.

The sample holds a few counts of this clone. The CDR3 DNA is TGTGCCAGCAGTTACTCGATGGGAGCAACTAATGAAAAACTGTTTTTT. Translated: CASSYSMGATNEKLFF. The J gene is TRBJ1-4, the V gene TRBV6-5; D call uncertain. Trimming took 0 bases from V and 0 from J, leaving 8 bases between them. CDR3 length equals 16 residues. Germline CDR1 reads MNHEY; CDR2 reads SVGAGI.

CDR3 protein: CASSDTNYGYTF. For the CDR3, the DNA is TGTGCCAGCAGTGACACTAACTATGGCTACACCTTC. The chain is built from TRBV2 and TRBJ1-2; D ambiguous. This CDR3 region has 12 residues. The germline CDR1 and CDR2 sequences are SNHLY and FYNNEI. V was shortened by 3 bases and J by 0 bases, with 2 bases between the two germline ends.

The V gene is TRBV6-6, the J gene TRBJ2-2, with 9 nucleotides matching TRBD2. CDR3 size: 15 residues. The ends lost 6 bases at V and 1 base at J; junction bases unmatched: 3. Germline V gene sequence: CDR1 MNHNY, CDR2 SVGAGI (reference sequence). The CDR3 sequence: CASRISGGNTGELFF. The CDR3 nucleotides are TGTGCCAGCAGAATTAGCGGGGGGAACACCGGGGAGCTGTTTTTT.

This clone was found once. The chain combines TRBV29-1 with TRBJ2-7; 8 positions match TRBD2. J lost 3 bases, V lost 0 bases, and 1 base had no gene match. The V gene's germline CDR1 is SQVTM and CDR2 ANQGSEA. CDR3 length: 13 residues. The CDR3 here is CSVEDTSGYEQYF. The CDR3 region has the DNA TGCAGCGTTGAAGATACTAGCGGCTACGAGCAGTACTTC.

This chain links TRBV9 with TRBJ2-1, with D possibly TRBD2 on 7 matching bases. Germline values: CDR1 SGDLS, CDR2 YYNGEE. The V and J ends lost 4 bases and 8 bases respectively, with 16 bases between them. The CDR3 length is 14 residues. The chain's CDR3 is CASSKGGGSYEQFF. The CDR3 nucleotides are TGTGCCAGCAGCAAGGGGGGGGGCTCCTATGAGCAGTTCTTC.

This chain uses TRBV19 with TRBJ2-5; TRBD2 matches 8 bases. TRBJ2-7 matches the DNA end more closely, so the J call is doubtful. Germline loops: CDR1 LNHDA, CDR2 SQIVND (reference sequence). The CDR3 runs to 15 residues. DNA for the CDR3: TGTGCCAGTAGTCCCCACACGGGAGGGAAGTACGAGCAGTACTTC. This codes for CASSPHTGGKYEQYF.

The chain is built from TRBV6-5 and TRBJ2-7; weak D call: TRBD1 (6 bases). Trimming left V 2 bases short and J 3 bases short, with 11 bases between. CDR1 MNHEY and CDR2 SVGAGI come from the germline V gene. This CDR3 is built from 14 residues. CDR3 loop: CASSYQGIGYEQYF. In DNA, the CDR3 is TGTGCCAGCAGTTACCAGGGGATCGGCTACGAGCAGTACTTC.

CDR3 protein: CASSLGRGQGTTNEKLFF. The CDR3 region has the DNA TGCGCCAGCAGCTTGGGGCGTGGACAGGGAACCACTAATGAAAAACTGTTTTTT. This chain joins TRBV5-1 and TRBJ1-4, with 8 bases identical to TRBD1. The germline CDR1 and CDR2 sequences are SGHRS and YFSETQ. The V and J ends lost 0 bases and 2 bases, in that order; junction bases with no gene match: 9. The CDR3 consists of 18 residues.

The rearrangement joins TRBV5-8 to TRBJ1-5; a possible D gene is TRBD1 (6 bases). The V end was cut by 4 bases, the J end by 4 bases, with 18 bases between. The CDR3 is made up of 16 amino acids. Germline loops: CDR1 SGHTS, CDR2 YDEGEE. CDR3 loop: CASSPKGQSGNQPQHF. The CDR3 DNA sequence: TGTGCCAGCAGCCCTAAAGGACAGTCTGGGAATCAGCCCCAGCATTTT.

V gene TRBV19 combines with J gene TRBJ2-5; 9 bases map to TRBD1. The CDR3 is 14 amino acids. Germline CDR1 is LNHDA and CDR2 is SQIVND (reference sequence). After removal of 6 bases from V and 4 bases from J, the junction contained 6 bases not matched to a gene. In DNA form, the CDR3 reads TGTGCCAGTAGCGCTGACAGGGGGGCAGAGACCCAGTACTTC. Its translation is CASSADRGAETQYF.

The chain uses TRBV10-1 and TRBJ2-1; perhaps TRBD1 as D (6 bases). Between the trimmed V and J ends, which lost 4 bases and 5 bases, there was a span of 9 bases. Germline CDR1 and CDR2: WNHNN and SYGVQD (reference sequence). This CDR3 has 13 residues. CDR3 residues: CASSVRGNNEQFF. The CDR3 DNA reads TGCGCCAGCAGTGTGAGGGGGAACAATGAGCAGTTCTTC.

J is TRBJ1-3 and V is TRBV7-2; 11 bases are shared with TRBD1. The trim removed 2 bases at V and 6 bases at J, leaving 3 bases unmatched. The V gene's germline CDR1 is SGHTA and CDR2 FQGNSA. CDR3 length: 15 residues. The CDR3 DNA is TGTGCCAGCAGCTTATTAGGACAGGGGGCAAACACCATATATTTT. Its translation: CASSLLGQGANTIYF. The entire variable domain, with the rest obtained from reference TRBV7-2 and TRBJ1-3, is as follows: GAGVSQSPSNKVTEKGKDVELRCDPISGHTALYWYRQSLGQGLEFLIYFQGNSAPDKSGLPSDRFSAERTGGSVSTLTIQRTQQEDSAVYLCASSLLGQGANTIYFGEGSWLTVV.

This clone was seen a handful of times. The chain combines TRBV28 with TRBJ1-1; no clear D gene. V was cut by 8 bases and J by 6 bases, with 10 bases left in between. The CDR3 has 11 amino acids. Germline CDR1 and CDR2: MDHEN and SYDVKM. The CDR3 nucleotides read TGTGCCAGCTTATACTCTTCTGAAGCTTTCTTT. Protein sequence: CASLYSSEAFF.

This sequence joins TRBV2 and TRBJ2-2; D possibly corresponds to TRBD1 (6 bases). The germline gives CDR1 SNHLY, CDR2 FYNNEI. The CDR3 sequence is 15 residues long. V lost 5 bases and J 0 bases, leaving 10 bases between the germline ends. This chain's CDR3 is CASSLQGTNTGELFF. In nucleotides, the CDR3 is TGTGCCAGCAGTTTACAGGGCACGAACACCGGGGAGCTGTTTTTT.